This T cell receptor (beta chain) was observed in a study of cytomegalovirus exposure and HLA in healthy donors. Trimming cost V 0 bases and J 10 bases, with 16 bases left between them. The length of the CDR3 is 16 residues. Looked up from germline, CDR1 is MNHNS and CDR2 is SASEGT. 13 Jbeta primers and 60 Vbeta primers were used for the PCR. The method was immunoSEQ multiplex PCR; TCRdb's version includes in-frame clones alone and lacks a portion of them. The repertoire holds nearly 110,000 clones, 70% to 85% seen once, with roughly 3.9% in the top ten. The rearrangement links TRBV6-1 to TRBJ1-6, with D unresolved. Sequenced: PBMCs. This receptor was taken from a man in his sixties in good health and CMV-seronegative. The CDR3 DNA reads as TGTGCCAGCAGTGAAGCATCGAGGGCACGATGGTCACCCCTCCACTTT. As protein: CASSEASRARWSPLHF.